This TCR beta chain appears in the sequencing data of a study of identical twins (dated by TCRdb to the mid-2010s). For the study in its entirety: To test whether fetal clonotypes persist, the study used deep sequencing on TCR alpha and beta repertoires from monozygotic twins, unrelated adults of various ages, and cord blood. Replicate twin experiments were performed at different times using different library preparation protocols to rule out contamination. Paper-wide results and their limitations: Abundant cord blood beta clonotypes had fewer insertions, young adult naive repertoires showed a similar but weaker trend, and memory repertoires showed no such trend. Compared with coincidental sharing between unrelated individuals, out-of-frame TCR alpha sequences shared between twins had an excess of sequences with low generation probability. A weaker excess of twin sharing was found in beta out-of-frame sequences because the signal-to-noise ratio was lowered by fewer shared sequences. Because the same donors could not be followed over many years, the conclusions depended on cross-sectional statistical analysis. Out-of-frame TCR alpha sharing in monozygotic twins was systematically underestimated by recombination models, whereas sharing between unrelated individuals was in agreement with the recombination models. Invariant T cells such as MAIT and iNKT could partly confound zero-insertion analyses, although diverse VJ usage argued against such confounding for most clonotypes.

This clonotype showed up just a few times. There is no known antigen for this receptor. The sample holds no much larger clone one base away, and base qualities are not on file. All donors were healthy Caucasians. The twin cohort consisted of three pairs of female monozygotic twins, all aged about 18 to 30 years. CD4+ and CD8+ T cell populations were isolated with positive isolation kits from Invitrogen. Germline trimming: 6 bases from V, 6 bases from J; junction bases outside gene matches: 12. CDR1 and CDR2 (DFQATT, SNEGSKA) derive from the germline V gene (reference sequence). The CDR3 runs 14 residues from the cysteine to the phenylalanine. Only the CDR3 portion is preserved as DNA: 42 bases, with reading frame beginning at the first base. The library was obtained by 5' RACE. Sequenced using an Illumina HiSeq 2000. Template switching added a universal primer binding site, and the final cDNA carried a unique molecular identifier that allowed TCR cDNA molecules to be counted accurately. First-strand cDNA for TCR alpha and beta chains was synthesized from specific primers in the conserved constant-segment region. Each cDNA library was double barcoded, with a SMART-Mk sample barcode plus Illumina barcodes, to control for contamination. TruSeq adapter sequences, together with Illumina sample barcodes, were added in two successive PCR steps. TCR alpha and beta cDNA libraries were sequenced on the Illumina HiSeq platform with custom primers. The source study handled its data this way. MiGEC was used to process raw reads and extract unique molecular identifiers, and MiXCR was used to find CDR3 positions. For each individual, recombination models were inferred using an EM algorithm with the repgenHMM and IGoR tools. Shared clonotypes were analyzed with the tcR package in R, and sharing was normalized by the product of cloneset sizes. To study raw recombination without the effects of thymic and clonal selection, out-of-frame nonproductive sequences were analyzed. The public sequencing data were trimmed at Q25 with fastp and processed into clonotypes with MiXCR by TCRdb, which kept only in-frame beta chains. Merged by CDR3 protein, the rows form single entries marked with the most common genes and DNA. The V and J calls here are based on TCRdb, not the publication. The sample table shows a few hundred thousand distinct CDR3 sequences, and about 8.5% are seen once. The ten largest clones represent less than 4% of the sample.

These records were also assigned to another study, of yellow fever vaccine responses in identical twins. The second source states: The T cell response to vaccination in identical twins was reported by the authors to appear partly convergent and partly personalized. In identical twins, the study followed T cell clones that responded to the vaccine with precision.

This receptor was taken from a woman between 18 and 29 years old in good health. Recombination connected TRBV20-1 to TRBJ2-7; 9 central nucleotides agree with TRBD1. Source material: CD8+ T cells sorted from blood. The DNA is as follows: TGCAGTGCCCAGAGGGACAGGGAAGTATCCGAGCAGTACTTC. This encodes CSAQRDREVSEQYF.